Sequencing of this T cell receptor (beta chain) was carried out in a study of blood T cell repertoires in COVID-19. Turning to the study itself: Whether acute or convalescent, the COVID-19 samples came from the United States, Italy and Spain. Nucleic acid was either cDNA or gDNA, and it came from T cells, B-cell-depleted T cells, or PBMCs.

The CDR3 sequence is 16 residues long. Germline V gene sequence: CDR1 KGHDR, CDR2 SFDVKD. Unmatched junction bases numbered 5, after V lost 3 bases and J lost 4 bases. Per the study methods: Estimated nucleated cell counts came from reference gene primer amplification. Method: immunoSEQ multiplex PCR; TCRdb's copy keeps in-frame clones and lacks some. V and J calls and clone size are given by that table; D and trimming were obtained from the DNA. This sample carries 300,000 to 350,000 clones, 75% to 95% of them seen once, and the ten largest clones take 6.5% to 8%. The chain uses TRBV24-1 and TRBJ2-2; 9 bases map to TRBD2. Sequenced input: peripheral blood. The clonotype comes from a woman aged 25-40 years with COVID-19, enrolled during active disease. The CDR3 DNA reads as TGTGCCACCAGTGATACCCAGCGGGGGGTCACCGGGGAGCTGTTTTTT. Protein sequence: CATSDTQRGVTGELFF.